These T cell receptor beta chains were read from a single sample in a study of T cell repertoires in cytomegalovirus infection. TCRdb reprocessed the reads via MiXCR and lists one record per CDR3 protein. The sample has 400,000 or so distinct CDR3 sequences, approximately 18% seen once. The material sequenced was PBMCs. The receptors shown here come from a human donor in good health (CMV status not recorded). Some clones in this sample may be carry-over from other donors' samples. Each CDR3 is given with its conserved first and last residue. A D gene is named only where the DNA matches it firmly. A clone size is listed for some rows: how often the clone was seen (once, few, many), or a class if it is expanded.

size: few; V: TRBV24-1; D: -; J: TRBJ1-5; CDR3: CATSDGNGFQPQHF; DNA: TGTGCCACCAGTGATGGAAATGGCTTTCAGCCCCAGCATTTT
size: -; V: TRBV29-1; D: -; J: TRBJ2-5; CDR3: CSAILPPSETQYF; DNA: TGCAGCGCCATCCTTCCCCCTTCGGAGACCCAGTACTTC
size: many; V: TRBV7-6; D: TRBD1; J: TRBJ2-7; CDR3: CASSPTDRAGYEQYF; DNA: TGTGCCAGCAGCCCGACAGACAGGGCGGGCTACGAGCAGTACTTC
size: -; V: TRBV6-1; D: -; J: TRBJ2-2; CDR3: CASRLINTGELFF; DNA: TGTGCCAGCAGGCTTATTAACACCGGGGAGCTGTTTTTT
size: many; V: TRBV12-3/TRBV12-4; D: TRBD2; J: TRBJ2-3; CDR3: CASRISGGADTQYF; DNA: TGTGCCAGCAGGATTAGCGGGGGGGCGGATACGCAGTATTTT
size: many; V: TRBV7-9; D: -; J: TRBJ1-3; CDR3: CASSPSASDDSGNTIYF; DNA: TGTGCCAGCAGTCCCTCCGCCTCGGACGACTCTGGAAACACCATATATTTT
size: few; V: TRBV6-1; D: -; J: TRBJ2-5; CDR3: CASSQYFQETQYF; DNA: TGTGCCAGCAGTCAGTATTTCCAAGAGACCCAGTACTTC
size: few; V: TRBV10-2; D: -; J: TRBJ1-2; CDR3: CASSATGNGYTF; DNA: TGCGCCAGCAGCGCAACAGGGAATGGCTACACCTTC
size: many; V: TRBV11-2; D: TRBD1; J: TRBJ1-1; CDR3: CASSPDREDEAFF; DNA: TGTGCCAGCAGCCCAGACAGGGAGGATGAAGCTTTCTTT
size: -; V: TRBV6-2/TRBV6-3; D: -; J: TRBJ2-5; CDR3: CASTSLGAQETQYF; DNA: TGTGCCAGCACTTCCCTGGGGGCCCAAGAGACCCAGTACTTC
size: few; V: TRBV5-4; D: -; J: TRBJ2-5; CDR3: CASSLSEDLTQYF; DNA: TGTGCCAGCAGCTTGTCCGAGGACCTGACCCAGTACTTC
size: many; V: TRBV6-5; D: -; J: TRBJ1-2; CDR3: CASSYLGAEDYGYTF; DNA: TGTGCCAGCAGTTACCTCGGGGCCGAGGACTATGGCTACACCTTC
size: few; V: TRBV7-2; D: TRBD2; J: TRBJ2-7; CDR3: CASSLVATSGRVYF; DNA: TGTGCCAGCAGCTTAGTCGCGACTAGCGGGAGGGTGTACTTC
size: few; V: TRBV29-1; D: TRBD2; J: TRBJ2-1; CDR3: CSVENPLAGGGEQFF; DNA: TGCAGCGTCGAGAACCCACTAGCGGGAGGTGGTGAGCAGTTCTTC
size: few; V: TRBV15; D: -; J: TRBJ2-7; CDR3: CATSTRYFYEQYF; DNA: TGTGCCACCAGCACAAGATATTTCTACGAGCAGTACTTC
size: many; V: TRBV7-2; D: TRBD2; J: TRBJ2-5; CDR3: CASVTSGLVSETQYF; DNA: TGTGCCAGCGTCACCTCGGGACTAGTGAGCGAGACCCAGTACTTC
size: -; V: TRBV20-1; D: -; J: TRBJ2-5; CDR3: CSARGGYPQETQYF; DNA: TGCAGTGCTAGAGGTGGCTACCCGCAAGAGACCCAGTACTTC
size: -; V: TRBV7-2; D: TRBD2; J: TRBJ2-1; CDR3: CASSSKTERGVGEQFF; DNA: TGTGCCAGCAGCTCCAAAACGGAGCGGGGGGTTGGGGAGCAGTTCTTC
size: few; V: TRBV28; D: -; J: TRBJ2-5; CDR3: CAITTYRAWETQYF; DNA: TGTGCCATCACCACCTACAGGGCCTGGGAGACCCAGTACTTC
size: many; V: TRBV2; D: -; J: TRBJ1-5; CDR3: CASSEWQQGGQPQHF; DNA: TGTGCCAGCAGTGAATGGCAACAGGGTGGACAGCCCCAGCATTTT
size: many; V: TRBV7-2; D: TRBD1; J: TRBJ2-1; CDR3: CASSLGDRVSPSSYNEQFF; DNA: TGTGCCAGCAGCTTAGGGGACAGGGTGTCCCCGAGCTCCTACAATGAGCAGTTCTTC
size: few; V: TRBV9; D: -; J: TRBJ2-7; CDR3: CASSVDGGTTYEQYF; DNA: TGTGCCAGCAGCGTTGATGGCGGGACCACCTACGAGCAGTACTTC
size: many; V: TRBV4-1; D: -; J: TRBJ2-4; CDR3: CASSQVTGGQQYF; DNA: TGCGCCAGCAGCCAAGTGACGGGGGGCCAACAGTACTTC
size: -; V: TRBV14; D: -; J: TRBJ1-1; CDR3: CASSHRAPNTEAFF; DNA: TGTGCCAGCAGCCACAGGGCCCCTAACACTGAAGCTTTCTTT
size: few; V: TRBV27; D: TRBD1; J: TRBJ1-4; CDR3: CASSLTGFSEKLFF; DNA: TGTGCCAGCAGCCTGACAGGGTTCAGTGAAAAACTGTTTTTT
size: few; V: TRBV20-1; D: -; J: TRBJ2-1; CDR3: CSARDGWNEQFF; DNA: TGCAGTGCTAGAGATGGGTGGAATGAGCAGTTCTTC
size: many; V: TRBV7-2; D: TRBD1; J: TRBJ1-1; CDR3: CASLRQGAYTEAFF; DNA: TGTGCCAGCCTCCGACAGGGAGCCTACACTGAAGCTTTCTTT
size: many; V: TRBV10-2; D: -; J: TRBJ2-1; CDR3: CASTGGPSYNEQFF; DNA: TGCGCCAGCACCGGGGGTCCTTCCTACAATGAGCAGTTCTTC
size: -; V: TRBV5-1; D: -; J: TRBJ2-3; CDR3: CASIGGFSTDTQYF; DNA: TGCGCCAGCATAGGCGGTTTTAGCACAGATACGCAGTATTTT